One TCR beta chain is described in this entry. The sample belongs to a study of control samples from healthy donors and cancer patients. Assay: immunoSEQ multiplex PCR; the TCRdb copy retains only in-frame clones and omits some. Of 85,000 to 95,000 clones detected, about 89% appear once; the ten largest clones hold around 0.92%. The CDR3 runs 16 residues. The chain carries TRBV21-1 and TRBJ2-7. TRBV21-1 is a pseudogene. This receptor was obtained from a young woman in good health. The specimen sequenced was blood. CDR3 sequence: CASSKAASRVFYEQYF. CDR3 nucleotides: TGTGCCAGCAGCAAAGCAGCGAGTAGGGTTTTTTACGAGCAGTACTTC.